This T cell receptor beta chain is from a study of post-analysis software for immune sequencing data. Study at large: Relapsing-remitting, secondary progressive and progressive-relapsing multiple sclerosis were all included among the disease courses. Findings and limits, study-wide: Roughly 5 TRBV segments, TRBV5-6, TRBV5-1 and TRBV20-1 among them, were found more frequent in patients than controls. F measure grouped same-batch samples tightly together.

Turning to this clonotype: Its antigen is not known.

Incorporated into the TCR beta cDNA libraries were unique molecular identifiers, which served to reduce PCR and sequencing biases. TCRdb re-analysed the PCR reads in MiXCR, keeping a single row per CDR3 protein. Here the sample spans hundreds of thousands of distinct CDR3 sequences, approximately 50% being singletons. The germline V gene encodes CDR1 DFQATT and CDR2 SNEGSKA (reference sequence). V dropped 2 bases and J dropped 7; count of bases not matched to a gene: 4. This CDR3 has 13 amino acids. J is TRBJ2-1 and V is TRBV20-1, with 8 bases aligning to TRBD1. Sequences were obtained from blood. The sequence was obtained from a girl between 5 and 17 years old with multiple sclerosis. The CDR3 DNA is TGCAGTGCTAGATGGACAGGGTGGAATGAGCAGTTCTTC. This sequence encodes CSARWTGWNEQFF.